These T cell receptor beta chains were read from a single sample in a study of blood T cell repertoires in COVID-19. Measured with immunoSEQ multiplex PCR; TCRdb has only the in-frame clones, and not every one. In the table there are 150,000 to 200,000 clones, 84% of which are singletons. The material sequenced was peripheral blood. Receptor source: a woman at least 80 years old with acute or convalescent COVID-19. CDR3s include the opening cysteine and the closing phenylalanine or tryptophan. Fields, in order: CDR3 length, V gene, J gene, CDR3 protein.

cdr3_length: 15
v_call: TRBV11-1
j_call: TRBJ2-5
cdr3_aa: CASSRGEGYQETQYF

cdr3_length: 15
v_call: TRBV27
j_call: TRBJ1-5
cdr3_aa: CASSLWGTDNQPQHF

cdr3_length: 15
v_call: TRBV6-5
j_call: TRBJ2-2
cdr3_aa: CASSRGTANTGELFF

cdr3_length: 13
v_call: TRBV29-1
j_call: TRBJ2-2
cdr3_aa: CSGEEEGGIGLFF

cdr3_length: 15
v_call: TRBV13
j_call: TRBJ2-1
cdr3_aa: CASSPGRGGYNEQFF

cdr3_length: 16
v_call: TRBV9
j_call: TRBJ1-2
cdr3_aa: CASSVGGRAVFQGYTF

cdr3_length: 17
v_call: TRBV10-3
j_call: TRBJ2-7
cdr3_aa: CATGGTGTSGAPYEQYF

cdr3_length: 14
v_call: TRBV5-6
j_call: TRBJ2-7
cdr3_aa: CASSLGLETYEQYF

cdr3_length: 12
v_call: TRBV18
j_call: TRBJ1-2
cdr3_aa: CASSSSNYGYTF

cdr3_length: 16
v_call: TRBV25-1
j_call: TRBJ2-1
cdr3_aa: CASSESDRGSYNEQFF

cdr3_length: 12
v_call: TRBV19
j_call: TRBJ1-1
cdr3_aa: CASSTANTEAFF

cdr3_length: 14
v_call: TRBV5-4
j_call: TRBJ2-1
cdr3_aa: CASSLGQAVGEQFF

cdr3_length: 14
v_call: TRBV11-1
j_call: TRBJ1-2
cdr3_aa: CASSLLGQARGYTF

cdr3_length: 22
v_call: TRBV28
j_call: TRBJ1-6
cdr3_aa: CASSLKIGNKQGVFQYNSPLHF

cdr3_length: 15
v_call: TRBV5-5
j_call: TRBJ1-4
cdr3_aa: CASSPEQGVIEKLFF

cdr3_length: 16
v_call: TRBV18
j_call: TRBJ2-3
cdr3_aa: CASSPQGASLADTQYF

cdr3_length: 13
v_call: TRBV15
j_call: TRBJ1-4
cdr3_aa: CATSTGTAEKLFF

cdr3_length: 11
v_call: TRBV20-1
j_call: TRBJ2-3
cdr3_aa: CSAIKRDTQYF

cdr3_length: 16
v_call: TRBV27
j_call: TRBJ1-1
cdr3_aa: CASSLERPGGSGEAFF

cdr3_length: 13
v_call: TRBV7-5
j_call: TRBJ2-1
cdr3_aa: CATPIEWENEQFF

cdr3_length: 16
v_call: TRBV19
j_call: TRBJ1-5
cdr3_aa: CASRDRGSASNQPQHF

cdr3_length: 14
v_call: TRBV6-2/TRBV6-3
j_call: TRBJ1-5
cdr3_aa: CASSYGQNYQPQHF

cdr3_length: 15
v_call: TRBV19
j_call: TRBJ1-5
cdr3_aa: CASSIGRSPNQPQHF

cdr3_length: 15
v_call: TRBV7-2
j_call: TRBJ1-1
cdr3_aa: CASSLGRQMNTEAFF

cdr3_length: 15
v_call: TRBV4-3
j_call: TRBJ1-6
cdr3_aa: CASSQEWTGSSPLHF

cdr3_length: 15
v_call: TRBV4-2
j_call: TRBJ2-7
cdr3_aa: CASSHSQGPSYEQYF

cdr3_length: 16
v_call: TRBV5-4
j_call: TRBJ1-2
cdr3_aa: CASSREPGQINYGYTF

cdr3_length: 13
v_call: TRBV15
j_call: TRBJ2-1
cdr3_aa: CATRKPAVNEQFF

cdr3_length: 13
v_call: TRBV3-1/TRBV3-2
j_call: TRBJ1-2
cdr3_aa: CASSQLQGRGYTF

cdr3_length: 13
v_call: TRBV5-1
j_call: TRBJ2-7
cdr3_aa: CASSFGQSYEQYF

cdr3_length: 17
v_call: TRBV2
j_call: TRBJ2-5
cdr3_aa: CASSASLITGEEETQYF

cdr3_length: 16
v_call: TRBV7-2
j_call: TRBJ2-3
cdr3_aa: CASSPVGGPRGGTQYF

cdr3_length: 13
v_call: TRBV5-1
j_call: TRBJ1-2
cdr3_aa: CASSPTRSYGYTF

cdr3_length: 17
v_call: TRBV5-4
j_call: TRBJ1-4
cdr3_aa: CASSLGSRQGTNEKLFF

cdr3_length: 16
v_call: TRBV7-2
j_call: TRBJ2-3
cdr3_aa: CASSWLAGVGTDTQYF

cdr3_length: 15
v_call: TRBV30
j_call: TRBJ1-1
cdr3_aa: CAWNLKGTSRTEAFF

cdr3_length: 15
v_call: TRBV7-9
j_call: TRBJ2-7
cdr3_aa: CASSLDLAGDYEQYF

cdr3_length: 13
v_call: TRBV5-4
j_call: TRBJ2-5
cdr3_aa: CASSSDRRETQYF

cdr3_length: 18
v_call: TRBV4-2
j_call: TRBJ2-5
cdr3_aa: CASSQGTSGSLAQETQYF

cdr3_length: 14
v_call: TRBV28
j_call: TRBJ1-1
cdr3_aa: CATGTGGMSTEAFF

cdr3_length: 16
v_call: TRBV19
j_call: TRBJ2-3
cdr3_aa: CASRLGGGGSTDTQYF

cdr3_length: 15
v_call: TRBV5-4
j_call: TRBJ2-1
cdr3_aa: CASTDGLAGYNEQFF

cdr3_length: 19
v_call: TRBV11-2
j_call: TRBJ2-1
cdr3_aa: CASSFGLRAGGPRYNEQFF

cdr3_length: 15
v_call: TRBV19
j_call: TRBJ1-1
cdr3_aa: CASSVPTLLNTEAFF

cdr3_length: 20
v_call: TRBV6-1
j_call: TRBJ1-4
cdr3_aa: CASSGPGQESNEGAREKLFF

cdr3_length: 15
v_call: TRBV18
j_call: TRBJ2-1
cdr3_aa: CASSYGQGYLNEQFF

cdr3_length: 12
v_call: TRBV14
j_call: TRBJ2-2
cdr3_aa: CASSEAVGELFF

cdr3_length: 15
v_call: TRBV5-1
j_call: TRBJ2-3
cdr3_aa: CASGTSGSRADTQYF

cdr3_length: 16
v_call: TRBV19
j_call: TRBJ2-1
cdr3_aa: CASSPLAGLLSSEQFF

cdr3_length: 10
v_call: TRBV29-1
j_call: TRBJ2-5
cdr3_aa: CSAPPETQYF

cdr3_length: 17
v_call: TRBV18
j_call: TRBJ2-4
cdr3_aa: CASSKGTSGAAKNIQYF